The clone carrying this TCR beta chain was detected a few times. Trimming shortened V by 1 base and J by 0 bases, and 9 bases separated the two germline ends. CDR1 and CDR2 (germline): ENHRY, SYGVKD. The CDR3 has 15 amino acids. The sample comes from a study of neurological immune-mediated disorders. From the 5' RACE reads, TCRdb called clonotypes with MiXCR, one entry per CDR3 protein. The sample records 39,000 or so distinct CDR3 sequences, 2.5% being singletons. The J gene is TRBJ1-1, the V gene TRBV10-3; no clear D gene. The specimen sequenced was PBMCs. The receptor's source is a man aged 25 to 40 with multiple sclerosis. The CDR3 DNA is TGTGCCATCAGTGAGTTGGGCATTTTGAACACTGAAGCTTTCTTT. Translating gives CAISELGILNTEAFF.